A single sample gave rise to the 13 T cell receptor beta chains below, sequenced in a study of T cells in Graves' hyperthyroidism and ophthalmopathy. It was RNA transcripts that yielded the amplified TCR beta CDR3 regions. Researchers ran a first-round RT-PCR on the TCR CDR3 using the HTBI primer set. One entry per CDR3 protein, called by TCRdb with MiXCR from the multiplex PCR reads. This table has roughly 250,000 distinct CDR3 sequences, less than 15% appearing once. The sample taken for sequencing was blood. These receptors were taken from a woman between 40 and 50 years old with Graves' hyperthyroidism that later progressed to Graves' ophthalmopathy.

This clonotype was observed many times. The chain links TRBV7-8 to TRBJ2-2, with D unclear. The V gene's germline CDR1 is SGHVS and CDR2 FQNEAQ. The CDR3 runs to 16 residues. The V end lost 2 bases, the J end lost 8 bases, and 18 bases lay between the germline ends. In nucleotides, the CDR3 is TGTGCCAGCAGCTTACGTGTATCCCTGCGCAAAGGGGAGCTGTTTTTT. Translation: CASSLRVSLRKGELFF.

This clonotype has ten or more counts. The rearrangement uses TRBV2 and TRBJ1-6; 9 bases fit TRBD1. The CDR3 is made up of 15 amino acids. CDR1 is SNHLY, CDR2 FYNNEI, per germline. V shed 6 bases and J 12 bases; nucleotides not matched to a gene: 12. CDR3 protein: CASSYQTGGGVPLHF. The CDR3 nucleotides are TGTGCCAGCAGCTATCAGACAGGGGGAGGGGTACCCCTCCACTTT.

This clonotype was recorded at least ten times. This sequence joins TRBV28 and TRBJ1-1; 8 bases match TRBD1. Unmatched junction bases numbered 8, after V lost 5 bases and J lost 0 bases. Germline assignment: CDR1 MDHEN and CDR2 SYDVKM. This CDR3 is 16 amino acids long. CDR3 loop: CASSADRGNMNTEAFF. The CDR3 nucleotides are TGTGCCAGCAGTGCCGACAGGGGAAACATGAACACTGAAGCTTTCTTT.

In its sample, this clonotype was seen many times. The rearrangement links TRBV6-1 to TRBJ1-4, with a tentative D call TRBD1 (5 bases). This CDR3 has 18 amino acids. Trimming removed 1 base at V and 6 bases at J, with 21 bases between. CDR1 MNHNS and CDR2 SASEGT come from the germline V gene. The CDR3 DNA follows: TGTGCCAGCAGTGAAGTCGGGCTCTCCAGATGGGGCTATGAAAAACTGTTTTTT. It specifies CASSEVGLSRWGYEKLFF.

This clonotype was seen only a few times. This may arise from a read error, as a much more abundant clone is one base away. This chain joins TRBV12-3 or TRBV12-4 and TRBJ2-7, with 9 bases lining up with TRBD2. This CDR3 contains 15 residues. V lost 1 base to trimming and J lost 5 bases; unmatched junction nucleotides: 6. CDR3 region: CASSLDSSGIHEQYF. Here the CDR3 DNA reads TGTGCCAGCAGTTTAGATTCTAGCGGGATACACGAGCAGTACTTC.

This clonotype has a count of ten or more. The rearrangement joins TRBV28 to TRBJ2-3; 8 positions match TRBD1. The CDR3 is made up of 16 amino acids. Per the germline V gene, CDR1 is MDHEN and CDR2 is SYDVKM. The junction had 9 bases not matched to a gene; V was cut back by 6 bases and J by 1 base. The CDR3 DNA reads TGTGCCAGCAGCTCTCCGACAGGGGTGGGCACAGATACGCAGTATTTT. This codes for CASSSPTGVGTDTQYF.

This clonotype was observed at least ten times. The chain uses TRBV2 and TRBJ2-1; D might be TRBD2 (6 bases). Germline V gene lookup returns CDR1 SNHLY and CDR2 FYNNEI. This CDR3 has 15 amino acids. V lost 7 bases, J lost 4 bases, and 17 bases lay in between. CDR3 nucleotides: TGTGCCAGCATGGGGAGGAGCGGGTCTTACAATGAGCAGTTCTTC. Translating gives CASMGRSGSYNEQFF.

This clonotype was observed many times. The chain links TRBV27 to TRBJ2-1, with D tentatively TRBD2 (5 bases). Germline V gene data show CDR1 as MNHEY and CDR2 as SMNVEV (reference sequence). The ends were cut back, 3 bases at V and 8 bases at J, with 11 bases in the middle. This CDR3 is built from 13 residues. CDR3 nucleotides: TGTGCCAGCAGTTTTGGGCTGCGGGATGAGCAGTTCTTC. Translation gives CASSFGLRDEQFF.

This clonotype turned up a few times. This may arise from a read error, as a much more abundant clone is one base away. The chain is built from TRBV27 and TRBJ2-6; D is ambiguous. Germline V gives CDR1 MNHEY, CDR2 SMNVEV (reference sequence). The CDR3 is made up of 14 amino acids. The CDR3 reads CASCLSSGANVLTF. The CDR3 DNA follows: TGTGCCAGCTGTTTATCCTCTGGGGCCAACGTCCTGACTTTC.

This clonotype was recorded at least ten times. The rearrangement uses TRBV29-1 and TRBJ1-5, with D hard to call. Germline CDR1 is SQVTM and CDR2 is ANQGSEA. The CDR3 is made up of 12 amino acids. Trimming stripped 6 bases from V and 0 bases from J, with 6 bases between. CDR3: CSVKGSNQPQHF. As DNA, the CDR3 is TGCAGCGTAAAGGGTAGCAATCAGCCCCAGCATTTT.

The chain uses TRBV24-1 and TRBJ2-5, with D perhaps TRBD2 (6 bases). The CDR3 runs 16 residues. Germline-derived CDR1 and CDR2 are KGHDR and SFDVKD. Trimming pared 0 bases from V and 9 bases from J, leaving 19 bases between. CDR3 bases: TGTGCCACCAGTGATTTGGTGCAGGGCAGCGGGTGGGCCCAGTACTTC. Translation gives CATSDLVQGSGWAQYF.

This clonotype was detected a few times. V is TRBV24-1 and J is TRBJ2-7; 7 bases match TRBD1. After removal of 4 bases from V and 3 bases from J, the junction contained 11 bases not matched to a gene. CDR1 KGHDR and CDR2 SFDVKD come from the germline V gene. The CDR3 contains 16 residues. DNA for the CDR3: TGTGCCACCAGTGAGTCTACGGGACAGTCAATCTACGAGCAGTACTTC. Its protein is CATSESTGQSIYEQYF.

Points on this clonotype: This sequence may be a read error, since a much larger clone differs from it by one base. The chain employs TRBV12-3 or TRBV12-4 and TRBJ2-1; 14 bases line up with TRBD2. J lost 5 bases, V lost 1 base, and 4 bases had no gene match. The CDR3 consists of 17 residues. DNA of the CDR3: TGTGCCAGCAGTTTAGGGACTAGCGGGAGGAGCCACAATGAGCAGTTCTTC. Its translation is CASSLGTSGRSHNEQFF.